This T cell receptor beta chain stems from a study of T cells in Graves' hyperthyroidism and ophthalmopathy. This clonotype is medium-sized within its sample. Template material for amplifying TCR beta CDR3 regions consisted of RNA transcripts. RT-PCR in the first round (using the HTBI primer set) targeted the TCR CDR3. One entry per CDR3 protein, called by TCRdb with MiXCR from the multiplex PCR reads. The sample includes 300,000 or so distinct CDR3 sequences, over 15% of them seen just once. Trimming left V 0 bases short and J 7 bases short, with 21 bases between. Germline V gives CDR1 MDHEN, CDR2 SYDVKM. The CDR3 covers 17 residues. Patients aged 18 to 65 had newly diagnosed hyperthyroidism lasting under 2 months.

The TCR comes from a woman aged 50 to 65 with Graves' hyperthyroidism. Source material: blood. The chain combines TRBV28 with TRBJ1-2; D is uncertain. The CDR3 spells CASSLWGILKARGGYTF. The CDR3 coding sequence is TGTGCCAGCAGTTTATGGGGCATACTCAAGGCTCGAGGTGGCTACACCTTC.